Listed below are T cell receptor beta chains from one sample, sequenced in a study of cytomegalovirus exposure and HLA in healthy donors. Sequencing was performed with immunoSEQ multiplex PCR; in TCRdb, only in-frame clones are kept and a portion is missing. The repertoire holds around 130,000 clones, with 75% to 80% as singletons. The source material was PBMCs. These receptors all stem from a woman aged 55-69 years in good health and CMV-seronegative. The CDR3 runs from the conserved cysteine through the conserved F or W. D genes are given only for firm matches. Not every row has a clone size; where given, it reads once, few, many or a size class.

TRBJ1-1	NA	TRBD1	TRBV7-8	CASSLRTGNTEAFF	TGTGCCAGCAGCTTACGGACAGGGAACACTGAAGCTTTCTTT
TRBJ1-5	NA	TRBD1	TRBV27	CASSPDRGKPQHF	TGTGCCAGCAGTCCGGACAGGGGGAAGCCCCAGCATTTT
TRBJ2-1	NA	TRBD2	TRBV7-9	CASSLELIREGHNEQFF	TGTGCCAGCAGCTTAGAATTGATCCGGGAGGGCCACAATGAGCAGTTCTTC
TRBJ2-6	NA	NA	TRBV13	CASSLEAGSVLRANVLTF	TGTGCCAGCAGCTTAGAGGCAGGTTCGGTTCTGAGGGCCAACGTCCTGACTTTC
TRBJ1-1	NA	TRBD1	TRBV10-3	CAIRTGSLGTEAFF	TGTGCCATCCGGACAGGGTCGTTAGGAACTGAAGCTTTCTTT
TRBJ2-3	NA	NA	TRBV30	CAWSRERTDTQYF	TGTGCCTGGAGCCGGGAGCGCACAGATACGCAGTATTTT
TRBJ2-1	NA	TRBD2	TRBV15	CATSRGGGGSYNEQFF	TGTGCCACCAGCAGAGGAGGCGGGGGGTCCTACAATGAGCAGTTCTTC
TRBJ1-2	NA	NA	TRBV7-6	CASSLGGLAGPNYGYTF	TGTGCCAGCAGCTTAGGGGGTCTGGCAGGGCCCAACTATGGCTACACCTTC
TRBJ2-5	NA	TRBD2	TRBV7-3	CASSKGLAGGQETQYF	TGTGCCAGCAGCAAGGGACTAGCGGGAGGACAAGAGACCCAGTACTTC
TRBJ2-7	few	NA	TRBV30	CAWSGGAYEQYF	TGTGCCTGGAGCGGCGGGGCCTACGAGCAGTACTTC